This T cell receptor (beta chain) was retrieved from a study of T cell responses to AZD1222 COVID-19 vaccine. Study findings and constraints: Just a handful of people given AZD1222 tested seropositive at baseline. Clonal diversity was possibly underestimated, and the donors were mostly white British, with more females.

Data came from immunoSEQ multiplex PCR; TCRdb stores just in-frame clones and leaves some out. This sample yields over 95,000 clones, of which less than 85% are seen a single time; 14% belongs to the top ten. V shed 4 bases and J shed 6 bases, with 10 bases lying between them. Germline V gene data show CDR1 as SGDLS and CDR2 as YYNGEE. This CDR3 spans 12 amino acids. With regard to this clone: Its antigen remains unknown.

The chain is built from TRBV9 and TRBJ1-2; no clear D gene. The clonotype comes from an adult who received the AZD1222 COVID-19 vaccine. The material was peripheral blood, obtained 28 days after the second AZD1222 dose. As DNA, the CDR3 is TGTGCCAGCAGCACTACGGTCAATGGCTACACCTTC. Its translation is CASSTTVNGYTF.